Listed below are T cell receptor beta chains from one sample, sequenced in a study of T-cell reconstitution after alpha-beta-depleted transplantation in children. TCRdb re-analysed the PCR reads in MiXCR, keeping a single row per CDR3 protein. The sample shows 500,000 or so distinct CDR3 sequences, around a third of them seen only once. Here the sequenced sample was PBMCs from the stem cell graft donor, taken from the stem cell graft. The source of these receptors is a human donor who donated a stem cell graft to a child with aplastic anemia. The CDR3 runs from the conserved cysteine through the conserved F or W. A D gene is named only where the DNA matches it firmly. Not every row has a clone size; where given, it reads once, few, many or a size class.

>TRBD2|-|TRBV12-3/TRBV12-4|17|TRBJ2-7
CASSRRGGAGGPHEQYF
TGTGCCAGCAGTCGGCGGGGAGGTGCGGGAGGGCCCCACGAGCAGTACTTC
>-|few|TRBV15|14|TRBJ1-5
CATSERVSNQPQHF
TGTGCCACCAGCGAGAGAGTTAGCAATCAGCCCCAGCATTTT
>TRBD1|-|TRBV18|15|TRBJ2-5
CASNLGTGVGETQYF
TGTGCCAGCAACCTAGGGACAGGGGTTGGAGAGACCCAGTACTTC
>-|-|TRBV24-1|15|TRBJ1-5
CATSDSRYSNQPQHF
TGTGCCACCAGTGATTCAAGATATAGCAATCAGCCCCAGCATTTT
>-|-|TRBV7-6|13|TRBJ1-1
CASFPQGNTEAFF
TGTGCCAGCTTCCCCCAGGGGAACACTGAAGCTTTCTTT
>-|many|TRBV12-3/TRBV12-4|16|TRBJ1-1
CASRHLRGGRNTEAFF
TGTGCCAGCAGACACCTGCGGGGGGGGAGAAACACTGAAGCTTTCTTT
>-|-|TRBV30|12|TRBJ1-1
CAWSPRTPEAFF
TGTGCCTGGAGCCCGAGGACACCTGAAGCTTTCTTT
>-|few|TRBV6-4|13|TRBJ2-1
CASSDSTTQLLFF
TGTGCCAGCAGTGACTCGACGACCCAGCTGCTCTTCTTC
>-|-|TRBV20-1|11|TRBJ2-1
CSAQDYNEQFF
TGCAGTGCCCAGGACTACAATGAGCAGTTCTTC
>-|once|TRBV20-1|14|TRBJ1-1
CSAPPDSSNTEAFF
TGCAGTGCCCCCCCGGACAGCTCAAACACTGAAGCTTTCTTT
>-|many|TRBV10-3|13|TRBJ2-1
CAISDSTDNEQFF
TGTGCCATCAGTGACTCGACGGACAATGAGCAGTTCTTC
>-|few|TRBV30|14|TRBJ1-4
CAWDPRPKGEKLFF
TGTGCCTGGGATCCCCGTCCAAAAGGTGAAAAACTGTTTTTT
>TRBD2|-|TRBV6-1|13|TRBJ2-7
CASRFQGGYEQYF
TGTGCCAGCAGATTTCAGGGAGGGTACGAGCAGTACTTC
>TRBD2|few|TRBV20-1|17|TRBJ2-1
CSARGRTSGEPSGEQFF
TGCAGTGCTAGAGGAAGGACTAGCGGGGAGCCTAGCGGTGAGCAGTTCTTC
>TRBD2|few|TRBV12-3/TRBV12-4|18|TRBJ2-1
CASSPRTSGRALTHEQFF
TGTGCCAGCAGTCCCAGGACTAGCGGGAGGGCCCTGACCCATGAGCAGTTCTTC
>-|few|TRBV6-1|13|TRBJ2-7
CASRSGLTYEQYF
TGTGCCAGCAGATCGGGGCTAACCTACGAGCAGTACTTC
>-|few|TRBV7-2|16|TRBJ1-1
CASSLLPGWEDTEAFF
TGTGCCAGCAGCTTATTGCCTGGATGGGAGGACACTGAAGCTTTCTTT
>-|-|TRBV12-3/TRBV12-4|15|TRBJ1-1
CASSLVPGPGTEAFF
TGTGCCAGCAGTTTAGTACCGGGACCGGGAACTGAAGCTTTCTTT
>TRBD1|-|TRBV12-3/TRBV12-4|17|TRBJ2-1
CASSLALGGRRSNEQFF
TGTGCCAGCAGTTTAGCCTTAGGGGGCCGGCGGAGTAATGAGCAGTTCTTC
>TRBD1|-|TRBV10-3|15|TRBJ1-1
CAISGTGFENTEAFF
TGTGCCATCAGTGGGACAGGATTTGAGAACACTGAAGCTTTCTTT
>-|-|TRBV9|15|TRBJ2-5
CASSVLGGPQETQYF
TGTGCCAGCAGCGTACTAGGGGGTCCCCAAGAGACCCAGTACTTC
>-|-|TRBV20-1|11|TRBJ2-4
CSARENSIQYF
TGCAGTGCTAGGGAGAATTCCATTCAGTACTTC
>TRBD2|few|TRBV10-3|15|TRBJ2-7
CAISESISGISEQYF
TGTGCCATCAGTGAGTCTATTAGCGGGATAAGCGAGCAGTACTTC
>TRBD2|-|TRBV5-1|16|TRBJ2-1
CASSWGTSGAYNEQFF
TGCGCCAGCAGCTGGGGGACTAGCGGGGCTTACAATGAGCAGTTCTTC
>-|few|TRBV24-1|14|TRBJ1-1
CATRSNSGVTEAFF
TGTGCCACCAGATCGAACTCAGGGGTCACTGAAGCTTTCTTT
>-|once|TRBV9|15|TRBJ2-2
CASSVVSGDTGELFF
TGTGCCAGCAGCGTTGTCTCGGGAGACACCGGGGAGCTGTTTTTT
>TRBD2|-|TRBV5-1|14|TRBJ2-1
CASSFASGRNEQFF
TGCGCCAGCAGCTTCGCTAGCGGGAGGAATGAGCAGTTCTTC
>-|-|TRBV5-1|14|TRBJ1-2
CASSLGARIDGYTF
TGCGCCAGCAGCTTGGGGGCCCGAATAGACGGCTACACCTTC
>-|-|TRBV29-1|13|TRBJ1-2
CSVGGSGAEIYTF
TGCAGCGTTGGTGGGTCGGGGGCTGAGATCTACACCTTC
>TRBD2|-|TRBV4-3|17|TRBJ2-1
CASSQDLGRELGNEQFF
TGCGCCAGCAGCCAAGATCTCGGGCGGGAGCTGGGTAATGAGCAGTTCTTC
>-|-|TRBV12-3/TRBV12-4|19|TRBJ1-1
CASSFVIKGDNWMNTEAFF
TGTGCCAGCAGTTTTGTAATAAAGGGGGATAATTGGATGAACACTGAAGCTTTCTTT
>-|-|TRBV20-1|15|TRBJ2-1
CSARQDVPSYNEQFF
TGCAGTGCTAGACAAGACGTCCCGTCCTACAATGAGCAGTTCTTC
>TRBD1|-|TRBV7-2|16|TRBJ2-1
CASSIDRDSLYSSQFF
TGTGCCAGCAGCATAGACCGGGACAGCCTATATTCTTCGCAGTTCTTC
>-|-|TRBV4-3|15|TRBJ2-3
CASSQDSSQAGTQYF
TGCGCCAGCAGCCAAGACAGTTCTCAGGCCGGTACGCAGTATTTT
>-|few|TRBV5-1|14|TRBJ1-1
CASSGGRMNTEAFF
TGCGCCAGCAGCGGGGGACGAATGAACACTGAAGCTTTCTTT
>TRBD2|few|TRBV10-2|17|TRBJ2-2
CASSESSLAGLPGELFF
TGCGCCAGCAGTGAGTCGAGCCTAGCGGGACTGCCCGGGGAGCTGTTTTTT
>-|-|TRBV14|13|TRBJ1-2
CASSQGGKPGYTF
TGTGCCAGCAGCCAGGGGGGGAAACCTGGCTACACCTTC
>TRBD2|once|TRBV9|15|TRBJ2-5
CASSPTRGGQETQYF
TGTGCCAGCAGCCCAACGCGCGGGGGCCAAGAGACCCAGTACTTC
>TRBD2|many|TRBV20-1|15|TRBJ2-1
CSARTSGLTYNEQFF
TGCAGTGCTCGGACTAGCGGTTTAACCTACAATGAGCAGTTCTTC
>-|-|TRBV24-1|16|TRBJ2-6
CATTAGPGAGANVLTF
TGTGCCACCACTGCAGGGCCGGGGGCTGGGGCCAACGTCCTGACTTTC
>TRBD2|few|TRBV20-1|16|TRBJ2-1
CSARVAGGRWDNEQFF
TGCAGTGCTAGGGTAGCGGGAGGGCGATGGGACAATGAGCAGTTCTTC
>-|-|TRBV11-2|14|TRBJ1-3
CASSLDYEGNTINF
TGTGCCAGCAGCTTAGATTATGAAGGGAACACCATAAATTTT
>-|-|TRBV7-2|14|TRBJ2-1
CASSLMQGPNEQFF
TGTGCCAGCAGCTTAATGCAGGGTCCCAATGAGCAGTTCTTC
>-|-|TRBV5-1|15|TRBJ1-4
CASSGAGLPNEKLFF
TGCGCCAGCAGCGGGGCAGGGCTACCTAATGAAAAACTGTTTTTT
>-|few|TRBV5-6|15|TRBJ2-6
CASRGGRSGANVLTF
TGTGCCAGCAGGGGGGGGCGGTCGGGGGCCAACGTCCTGACTTTC